This T cell receptor beta chain was identified during a study of shared clonotypes between healthy human individuals. Overall study: Plates per donor: three CD4 naive, three CD4 memory, two CD8 naive, one CD8 memory.

Clones were read by immunoSEQ multiplex PCR, and TCRdb kept only the in-frame ones, dropping some. The sample shows about 2 million clones, about 95% of them seen only once. A remark on this clone: Its antigen is not identified.

CD45RO negativity and positive selection for CCR7 defined naive CD8 cells, a population that excluded terminally differentiated effector memory CD45RA+ cells. Adult donors, all healthy and HIV-negative, had no recent acute infections or vaccinations. Study-wide points: What rarefaction showed was incomplete sorted-subset sequencing despite large depth.

The specimen was naive CD8+ T cells sorted from blood. The TCR sequence derives from a man aged 18 to 30 in good health.

The CDR3, as DNA: TGTGCCAGCAGCTTGAAGGGTCGGAACTATGGCTACACCTTC. It is translated as CASSLKGRNYGYTF. This chain links TRBV5-4 with TRBJ1-2; D is undetermined. The CDR3 has 14 amino acids. In germline, CDR1 is SGHNT, CDR2 YYREEE (reference sequence). Between the trimmed V and J ends, which lost 1 base and 2 bases, there was a span of 9 bases.